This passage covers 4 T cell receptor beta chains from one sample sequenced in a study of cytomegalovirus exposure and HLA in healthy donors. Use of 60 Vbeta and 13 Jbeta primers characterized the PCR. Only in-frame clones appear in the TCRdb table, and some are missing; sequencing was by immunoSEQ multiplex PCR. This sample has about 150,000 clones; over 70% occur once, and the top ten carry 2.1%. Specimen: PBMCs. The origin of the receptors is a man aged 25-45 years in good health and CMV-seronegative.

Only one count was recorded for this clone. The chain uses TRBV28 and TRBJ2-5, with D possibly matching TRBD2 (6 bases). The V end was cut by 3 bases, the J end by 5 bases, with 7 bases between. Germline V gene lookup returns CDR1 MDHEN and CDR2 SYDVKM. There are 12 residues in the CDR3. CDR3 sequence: CASSFGSETQYF. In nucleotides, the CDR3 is TGTGCCAGCAGTTTCGGGAGTGAGACCCAGTACTTC.

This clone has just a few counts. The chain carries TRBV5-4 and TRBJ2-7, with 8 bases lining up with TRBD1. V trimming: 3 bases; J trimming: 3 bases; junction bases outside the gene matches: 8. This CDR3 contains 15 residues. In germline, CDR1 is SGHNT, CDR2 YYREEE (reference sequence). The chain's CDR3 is CASSSRTGNFYEQYF. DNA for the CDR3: TGTGCCAGCAGCTCACGGACAGGGAACTTCTACGAGCAGTACTTC. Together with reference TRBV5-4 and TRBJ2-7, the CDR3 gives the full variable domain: ETGVTQSPTHLIKTRGQQVTLRCSSQSGHNTVSWYQQALGQGPQFIFQYYREEENGRGNFPPRFSGLQFPNYSSELNVNALELDDSALYLCASSSRTGNFYEQYFGPGTRLTVT.

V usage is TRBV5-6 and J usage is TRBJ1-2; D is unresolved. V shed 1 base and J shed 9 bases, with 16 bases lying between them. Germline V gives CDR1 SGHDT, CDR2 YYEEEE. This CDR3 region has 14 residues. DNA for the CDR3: TGTGCCAGCAGCTTGTTGGAGGCCGTACCCCGCTACACCTTC. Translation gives CASSLLEAVPRYTF.

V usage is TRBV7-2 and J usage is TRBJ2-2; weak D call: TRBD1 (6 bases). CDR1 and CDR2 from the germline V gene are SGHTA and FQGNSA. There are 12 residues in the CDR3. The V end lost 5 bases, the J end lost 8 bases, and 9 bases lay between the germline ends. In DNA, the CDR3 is TGTGCCAGCAGCCCCCAGGGGGGGGAGCTGTTTTTT. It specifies CASSPQGGELFF.